The 26 T cell receptor beta chains below were found in one sample sequenced in a study of T cell changes during pregnancy in multiple sclerosis. The method was immunoSEQ multiplex PCR; TCRdb's version includes in-frame clones alone and lacks a portion of them. Of approximately 37,000 clones listed, roughly nine tenths are singletons. Sequencing used CD4+ T cells from peripheral blood mononuclear cells, obtained before pregnancy. The receptor set was obtained from a female donor with multiple sclerosis, enrolled in a pregnancy study.

The chain recombines TRBV5-4 with TRBJ1-2, with D possibly being TRBD1 (5 bases). The CDR3 has 15 amino acids. CDR1 and CDR2 from the germline V gene are SGHNT and YYREEE (reference sequence). With 4 bases removed from V and 6 bases from J, the gap between germline ends came to 19 bases. This CDR3 reads CASSDQIGGVDGYTF. CDR3 coding DNA: TGTGCCAGCAGCGATCAAATAGGAGGGGTGGATGGCTACACCTTC.

This clone was detected only once. The chain is built from TRBV19 and TRBJ2-1; 7 bases agree with TRBD1. V shed 0 bases and J 2 bases; nucleotides not matched to a gene: 4. The CDR3 contains 16 residues. Germline assignment: CDR1 LNHDA and CDR2 SQIVND (reference sequence). CDR3 residues: CASSIDSQGPYNEQFF. CDR3 sequence (DNA): TGTGCCAGTAGTATAGATTCACAGGGGCCCTACAATGAGCAGTTCTTC.

The chain employs TRBV10-3 and TRBJ2-1, with D possibly TRBD2 on 8 matching bases. Per the germline V gene, CDR1 is ENHRY and CDR2 is SYGVKD. The length of the CDR3 is 15 residues. The V end lost 0 bases, the J end lost 8 bases, and 14 bases lay between the germline ends. The DNA for the CDR3 is TGTGCCATCAGTGAGTCCCCGGGAGGGGGCGATGAGCAGTTCTTC. It yields the protein CAISESPGGGDEQFF.

CDR3 sequence reads: CSVHRAMNTEAFF. CDR3 nucleotide sequence: TGCAGCGTTCACAGGGCCATGAACACTGAAGCTTTCTTT. The chain is built from TRBV29-1 and TRBJ1-1; TRBD1 is a possible D gene (6 bases). Looked up from germline, CDR1 is SQVTM and CDR2 is ANQGSEA. CDR3 length: 13 residues. V lost 5 bases and J lost 0, with 10 bases in between.

This clone appeared a single time. The V gene is TRBV7-2, the J gene TRBJ2-7; D perhaps matches TRBD2 (6 bases). The germline CDR1 and CDR2 sequences are SGHTA and FQGNSA. V lost 3 bases and J lost 3, with 15 bases in between. The CDR3 spans 15 residues. CDR3 coding DNA: TGTGCCAGCAGCTTGTTGCGGGATTCAATCTACGAGCAGTACTTC. Encoded protein: CASSLLRDSIYEQYF.

The chain combines TRBV2 with TRBJ2-6; a possible D gene is TRBD2 (6 bases). The CDR3 has 14 amino acids. V was clipped by 7 bases and J by 4 bases, with 11 bases between them. Germline V CDR1 and CDR2: SNHLY, FYNNEI. The CDR3 DNA sequence: TGTGCCAGCATGAGCGGGTCGGGGGCCAACGTCCTGACTTTC. It yields the protein CASMSGSGANVLTF.

The V gene is TRBV19, the J gene TRBJ1-1; possible D gene TRBD1, 6 bases. Trimming pared 9 bases from V and 1 base from J, leaving 12 bases between. The CDR3 extends over 13 amino acids. Germline assignment: CDR1 LNHDA and CDR2 SQIVND (reference sequence). CDR3 amino acids: CASNTGRNTEAFF. The CDR3, as DNA: TGTGCCAGCAACACAGGGAGGAACACTGAAGCTTTCTTT.

This chain uses TRBV5-1 with TRBJ2-3; 7 bases map to TRBD2. With V trimmed by 4 bases and J by 1 base, 6 bases remained unmatched. There are 15 residues in the CDR3. CDR1 SGHRS and CDR2 YFSETQ come from the germline V gene. The CDR3 reads CASSLGLAGTDTQYF. The CDR3 nucleotides read TGCGCCAGCAGCCTGGGGCTAGCGGGCACAGATACGCAGTATTTT. Using reference TRBV5-1 and TRBJ2-3 for the parts outside the CDR3, the full variable domain is KAGVTQTPRYLIKTRGQQVTLSCSPISGHRSVSWYQQTPGQGLQFLFEYFSETQRNKGNFPGRFSGRQFSNSRSEMNVSTLELGDSALYLCASSLGLAGTDTQYFGPGTRLTVL.

A single count supports this clone. The chain recombines TRBV28 with TRBJ2-5; possible D gene TRBD1, 5 bases. This CDR3 region has 15 residues. V was clipped by 3 bases and J by 4 bases, with 15 bases between them. Germline V gene lookup returns CDR1 MDHEN and CDR2 SYDVKM. As DNA, the CDR3 is TGTGCCAGCAGTTTTTTTATCAGGGCCTCAGAGACCCAGTACTTC. Translation: CASSFFIRASETQYF. Using reference TRBV28 and TRBJ2-5 for the parts outside the CDR3, the full variable domain is DVKVTQSSRYLVKRTGEKVFLECVQDMDHENMFWYRQDPGLGLRLIYFSYDVKMKEKGDIPEGYSVSREKKERFSLILESASTNQTSMYLCASSFFIRASETQYFGPGTRLLVL.

The chain uses TRBV6-5 and TRBJ1-3, with 9 bases lining up with TRBD1. CDR3 size: 15 residues. V lost 5 bases, J lost 5 bases, and 7 bases stayed unmatched. CDR1 MNHEY and CDR2 SVGAGI come from the germline V gene. The CDR3 coding sequence is TGTGCCAGCAGTAAGGCCGGGACAGGGAGAAACACCATATATTTT. The encoded protein is CASSKAGTGRNTIYF.

This chain links TRBV5-1 with TRBJ2-1; 14 bases line up with TRBD2. The CDR3 length is 18 residues. J gave up 3 bases and V 3 bases, and 8 bases lay outside the gene matches. Germline CDR1 reads SGHRS; CDR2 reads YFSETQ. This CDR3 reads CASSSGLAGVGVYNEQFF. CDR3 sequence (DNA): TGCGCCAGCAGCTCGGGACTAGCGGGAGTTGGTGTCTACAATGAGCAGTTCTTC.

This clone has a single count. This rearrangement joins TRBV6-6 to TRBJ2-7, with D possibly being TRBD2 (6 bases). The V gene's germline CDR1 is MNHNY and CDR2 SVGAGI (reference sequence). Trimming took off 6 bases at V and 6 bases at J, with 18 bases between the two ends. The CDR3 runs to 14 residues. DNA of the CDR3: TGTGCCAGCAGCCATGGGGGGTCAAGAGGCGAGCAGTACTTC. Protein: CASSHGGSRGEQYF.

The chain has TRBV7-3 and TRBJ2-6, with D possibly matching TRBD1 (6 bases). The V and J ends lost 5 bases and 2 bases respectively, with 10 bases between them. Per the germline V gene, CDR1 is SGHTA and CDR2 is FQGTGA. This CDR3 is 15 amino acids long. Written as DNA, the CDR3 is TGTGCCAGCAGCATTCAGGGGACTGGGGCCAACGTCCTGACTTTC. As protein: CASSIQGTGANVLTF.

The chain uses TRBV9 and TRBJ1-3; D call uncertain. This CDR3 is built from 17 residues. Germline V gives CDR1 SGDLS, CDR2 YYNGEE. Deletions cut 2 bases from V and 2 bases from J, with 17 bases between. CDR3 loop: CASSVAGPIPPGNTIYF. CDR3 sequence (DNA): TGTGCCAGCAGCGTTGCAGGTCCAATTCCCCCTGGAAACACCATATATTTT.

This rearrangement joins TRBV5-8 to TRBJ2-4; the D gene is possibly TRBD1 (5 bases). The CDR3 runs 14 residues. CDR1 SGHTS and CDR2 YDEGEE come from the germline V gene. Trimming removed 5 bases at V and 6 bases at J, with 15 bases between. Here the CDR3 DNA reads TGTGCCAGCAGTTTGCAGGACATACCAAACATTCAGTACTTC. Translated: CASSLQDIPNIQYF.

The genes are TRBV7-2 and TRBJ2-7; the match to TRBD1 covers 9 bases. J gave up 2 bases and V 5 bases, and 10 bases lay outside the gene matches. CDR3 length: 16 residues. Per the germline V gene, CDR1 is SGHTA and CDR2 is FQGNSA. For the CDR3, the DNA is TGTGCCAGCAGCGCAAGAGACAGGGGGACCCCCTACGAGCAGTACTTC. This gives the protein CASSARDRGTPYEQYF.

Here the CDR3 DNA reads TGTGCCAGCAGTTCGGGAGCCCGGGGGAGCAATCAGCCCCAGCATTTT. It translates to CASSSGARGSNQPQHF. V and J are TRBV6-5 and TRBJ1-5; D is possibly TRBD1 (5 bases). The germline V gene encodes CDR1 MNHEY and CDR2 SVGAGI. Trimming took off 4 bases at V and 1 base at J, with 14 bases between the two ends. This CDR3 has 16 amino acids.

This clone was seen a handful of times. The rearrangement links TRBV5-1 to TRBJ2-4, with D possibly TRBD1 on 6 matching bases. The CDR3 runs 17 residues. Between the trimmed V and J ends, which lost 0 bases and 0 bases, there was a span of 13 bases. CDR1 is SGHRS and CDR2 is YFSETQ in the germline V gene. The CDR3 here is CASSLDGQGPAKNIQYF. DNA for the CDR3: TGCGCCAGCAGCTTGGACGGGCAGGGGCCAGCCAAAAACATTCAGTACTTC.

J is TRBJ2-5 and V is TRBV6-1; 7 positions match TRBD1. Germline trimming cut 4 bases from V and 2 bases from J; bases unmatched to any gene: 4. CDR1 MNHNS and CDR2 SASEGT come from the germline V gene. This CDR3 region has 14 residues. This CDR3 is CASSVRQGQETQYF. For the CDR3, the DNA is TGTGCCAGCAGTGTACGACAGGGACAAGAGACCCAGTACTTC.

The rearrangement uses TRBV20-1 and TRBJ2-7; no reliable D call. V was clipped by 3 bases and J by 7 bases, with 10 bases between them. Germline V gives CDR1 DFQATT, CDR2 SNEGSKA (reference sequence). The CDR3 has 11 amino acids. The DNA of the CDR3 is TGCAGTGCTAGCGTTCGTAAAGAGCAGTACTTC. It encodes CSASVRKEQYF.

Concerning this clone itself: A read error may produce the germline difference seen at one junction end. This chain joins TRBV7-7 and TRBJ2-1; TRBD2 aligns across 12 bases. The length of the CDR3 is 15 residues. Per germline, CDR1 SSHAT and CDR2 FNYEAQ (reference sequence). This chain's CDR3 is CASSLGLAGGDEQFF. Here the CDR3 DNA reads TGTGCTAGCAGCTTAGGTCTAGCGGGAGGGGATGAGCAGTTCTTC. Supplemented by reference TRBV7-7 and TRBJ2-1, the full variable domain reads GAGVSQSPRYKVTKRGQDVTLRCDPISSHATLYWYQQALGQGPEFLTYFNYEAQPDKSGLPSDRFSAERPEGSISTLTIQRTEQRDSAMYRCASSLGLAGGDEQFFGPGTRLTVL.

This chain uses TRBV6-6 with TRBJ1-5; D is undetermined. CDR3 size: 12 residues. Germline CDR1 and CDR2: MNHNY and SVGAGI (reference sequence). V was cut by 6 bases and J by 5 bases, with 8 bases left in between. The CDR3 coding sequence is TGTGCCAGCAGCTTACTCGATCAGCCCCAGCATTTT. Protein product: CASSLLDQPQHF.

V usage is TRBV30 and J usage is TRBJ2-1; 7 positions match TRBD2. Germline loops: CDR1 GTSNPN, CDR2 SVGIG (reference sequence). CDR3 length equals 15 residues. The V and J ends lost 0 bases and 3 bases, in that order; junction bases with no gene match: 5. CDR3 in DNA: TGTGCCTGGAGTGTACCTAGCGGAAGCTACAATGAGCAGTTCTTC. It codes for CAWSVPSGSYNEQFF. The whole variable domain, remainder taken from reference TRBV30 and TRBJ2-1, is SQTIHQWPATLVQPVGSPLSLECTVEGTSNPNLYWYRQAAGRGLQLLFYSVGIGQISSEVPQNLSASRPQDRQFILSSKKLLLSDSGFYLCAWSVPSGSYNEQFFGPGTRLTVL.

V usage is TRBV18 and J usage is TRBJ2-7; tentative D call: TRBD1 (5 bases). The CDR3 totals 13 residues. V dropped 0 bases and J dropped 4 bases, with 7 bases sitting between them. Germline V gives CDR1 KGHSH, CDR2 LQKENI. The CDR3 nucleotides read TGTGCCAGCTCACCACCCCAGGGTTACGAGCAGTACTTC. Protein: CASSPPQGYEQYF.

This clone was seen just once. J is TRBJ2-1 and V is TRBV19, with TRBD2 matching 7 bases. The junction had 11 bases not matched to a gene; V was cut back by 3 bases and J by 9 bases. CDR1 and CDR2 from the germline V gene are LNHDA and SQIVND (reference sequence). CDR3 length equals 15 residues. The CDR3 loop reads CASSIVGGGPVEQFF. In DNA, the CDR3 is TGTGCCAGTAGTATCGTCGGGGGAGGGCCGGTTGAGCAGTTCTTC.

The chain uses TRBV28 and TRBJ2-5; 8 bases are shared with TRBD1. Germline-derived CDR1 and CDR2 are MDHEN and SYDVKM. Unmatched junction bases numbered 6, after V lost 4 bases and J lost 5 bases. CDR3 length equals 14 residues. The CDR3 DNA reads as TGTGCCAGCAGTTCGGCGGACAGGGCTGAGACCCAGTACTTC. Its translation: CASSSADRAETQYF.